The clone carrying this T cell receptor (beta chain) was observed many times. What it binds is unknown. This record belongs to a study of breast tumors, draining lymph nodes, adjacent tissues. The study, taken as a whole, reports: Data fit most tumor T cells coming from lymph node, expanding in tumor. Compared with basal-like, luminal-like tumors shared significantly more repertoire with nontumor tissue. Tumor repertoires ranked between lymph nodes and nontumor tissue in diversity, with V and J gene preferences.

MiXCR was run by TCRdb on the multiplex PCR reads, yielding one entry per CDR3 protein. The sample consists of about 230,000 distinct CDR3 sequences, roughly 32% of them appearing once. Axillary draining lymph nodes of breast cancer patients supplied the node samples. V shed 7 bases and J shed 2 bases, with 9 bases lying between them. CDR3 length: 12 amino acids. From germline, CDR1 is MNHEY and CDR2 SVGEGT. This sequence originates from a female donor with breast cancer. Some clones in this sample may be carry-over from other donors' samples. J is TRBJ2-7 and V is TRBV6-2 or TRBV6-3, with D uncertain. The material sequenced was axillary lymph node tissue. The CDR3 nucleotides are TGTGCCAGCACCCTACCCCCCTACGAGCAGTACTTC. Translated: CASTLPPYEQYF.